Presented here are 14 T cell receptor beta chains from one specimen sequenced in a study of cytomegalovirus exposure and HLA in healthy donors. 13 Jbeta primers and 60 Vbeta primers were used for the PCR. Using immunoSEQ multiplex PCR, the repertoire was profiled, and TCRdb retains in-frame clones only, with some absent. This table has about 120,000 clones, about 71% appearing once. The specimen sequenced was PBMCs. These receptors originate from a woman in her forties or fifties in good health and CMV-seronegative.

This clone showed up just a few times. The chain uses TRBV4-3 and TRBJ2-4; possible D gene TRBD1, 5 bases. There are 15 residues in the CDR3. CDR1 and CDR2 from the germline V gene are LGHNA and YSLEER. V lost 5 bases to trimming and J lost 7 bases, with 18 bases between them. CDR3 sequence reads: CASSADNTGFNIQYF. For the CDR3, the DNA is TGCGCCAGCAGCGCCGATAATACAGGATTTAACATTCAGTACTTC.

The V and J genes are TRBV28 and TRBJ2-7; D is uncertain. Germline CDR1 is MDHEN and CDR2 is SYDVKM. The CDR3 is 13 amino acids. V lost 3 bases and J lost 0, with 6 bases in between. The CDR3 spells CASSFGGSYEQYF. For the CDR3, the DNA is TGTGCCAGCAGTTTCGGCGGCTCCTACGAGCAGTACTTC.

This chain connects TRBV19 to TRBJ1-2, with D unresolved. Trimming cost V 7 bases and J 4 bases, with 22 bases left between them. Germline CDR1 and CDR2: LNHDA and SQIVND (reference sequence). CDR3 size: 16 residues. The CDR3 here is CASTPADGPVAYGYTF. The CDR3 nucleotides read TGTGCCAGTACCCCCGCCGACGGCCCGGTAGCCTATGGCTACACCTTC.

The V gene is TRBV7-9, the J gene TRBJ2-7, with 9 bases matching TRBD1. Germline CDR1 SEHNR, CDR2 FQNEAQ (reference sequence). CDR3 length: 13 amino acids. Germline trimming cut 4 bases from V and 7 bases from J; bases unmatched to any gene: 5. Here the CDR3 DNA reads TGTGCCAGCAGCTCCCGGGACAGGGCTGAGCAGTACTTC. Translated, it gives CASSSRDRAEQYF.

This chain uses TRBV7-2 with TRBJ2-1; TRBD2 is a possible D gene (6 bases). This CDR3 spans 14 amino acids. From germline, CDR1 is SGHTA and CDR2 FQGNSA. The V end lost 3 bases, the J end lost 7 bases, and 13 bases lay between the germline ends. CDR3 bases: TGTGCCAGCAGCTTCCAGGGACTTGGAAATGAGCAGTTCTTC. It codes for CASSFQGLGNEQFF.

The rearrangement uses TRBV7-6 and TRBJ2-5, with D possibly matching TRBD2 (6 bases). Germline CDR1 and CDR2: SGHVS and FNYEAQ. Between the trimmed V and J ends, which lost 5 bases and 5 bases, there was a span of 15 bases. This CDR3 region has 14 residues. The CDR3 spells CASSQVLAEETQYF. The CDR3 nucleotides are TGTGCCAGCAGCCAGGTACTAGCTGAGGAGACCCAGTACTTC.

The chain has TRBV13 and TRBJ2-7; D gene ambiguous. This CDR3 comprises 16 residues. Trimming took 4 bases from V and 1 from J, leaving 17 bases between them. Germline lookup yields CDR1 PRHDT and CDR2 FYEKMQ (reference sequence). Here the CDR3 reads CASSSGWVAESYEQYF. CDR3 DNA: TGTGCCAGCAGCTCTGGTTGGGTAGCCGAATCCTACGAGCAGTACTTC.

This sequence joins TRBV30 and TRBJ1-2; D may be TRBD1 (6 bases). Germline V gene lookup returns CDR1 GTSNPN and CDR2 SVGIG (reference sequence). V was cut by 2 bases and J by 4 bases, with 14 bases left in between. The CDR3 has 14 amino acids. CDR3 residues: CAWSLQGSPYGYTF. The CDR3 DNA reads TGTGCCTGGAGTTTACAGGGTTCGCCCTATGGCTACACCTTC.

CDR3 sequence reads: CASSDGSVYNEQFF. The CDR3 DNA reads TGTGCCAGCAGTGACGGGAGTGTGTACAATGAGCAGTTCTTC. V gene TRBV6-1 combines with J gene TRBJ2-1; a possible D gene is TRBD2 (6 bases). The CDR3 extends over 14 amino acids. Germline values: CDR1 MNHNS, CDR2 SASEGT. V was cut by 3 bases and J by 4 bases, with 10 bases left in between.

The chain links TRBV11-2 to TRBJ1-2; TRBD1 is a possible D gene (6 bases). V lost 4 bases and J 5 bases, leaving 11 bases between the germline ends. This CDR3 comprises 13 residues. Germline V CDR1 and CDR2: SGHAT, FQNNGV. DNA for the CDR3: TGTGCCAGCAGCTCAACAGGGTTTTATGGCTACACCTTC. Residues: CASSSTGFYGYTF.

V is TRBV19 and J is TRBJ1-1, with 10 bases aligning to TRBD1. CDR1 and CDR2 from the germline V gene are LNHDA and SQIVND (reference sequence). J lost 10 bases, V lost 5 bases, and 7 bases had no gene match. This CDR3 has 13 amino acids. In DNA, the CDR3 is TGTGCCAGTAGTTCGACAGGGGGCGCAAGAGCTTTCTTT. Protein sequence: CASSSTGGARAFF.

The genes are TRBV30 and TRBJ2-2; the match to TRBD1 covers 7 bases. The CDR3 sequence is 18 residues long. CDR1 and CDR2 (germline): GTSNPN, SVGIG (reference sequence). The V and J ends lost 0 bases and 0 bases, in that order; junction bases with no gene match: 10. CDR3 protein: CAWSVLREGAANTGELFF. The CDR3 bases are TGTGCCTGGAGTGTACTCAGAGAGGGGGCGGCGAACACCGGGGAGCTGTTTTTT.

The rearrangement joins TRBV6-4 to TRBJ2-6; no reliable D call. V lost 6 bases, J lost 2 bases, and 5 bases lay in between. The CDR3 is made up of 13 amino acids. Germline CDR1 reads MRHNA; CDR2 reads SNTAGT. This CDR3 reads CASSHPGANVLTF. Written as DNA, the CDR3 is TGTGCCAGCAGCCATCCTGGGGCCAACGTCCTGACTTTC.

This clone occurred a few times. The chain is built from TRBV11-1 and TRBJ2-3, with 10 bases lining up with TRBD2. Germline trimming cut 2 bases from V and 4 bases from J; bases unmatched to any gene: 6. The CDR3 spans 16 residues. Germline-derived CDR1 and CDR2 are SGHAT and FQDESV (reference sequence). The DNA for the CDR3 is TGTGCCAGCAGCTTAATTCTAGCGGGAGCCCCAGATACGCAGTATTTT. As protein: CASSLILAGAPDTQYF.